These 11 T cell receptor beta chains came from one sample sequenced in a study of cytomegalovirus exposure and HLA in healthy donors. PCR was performed using 60 Vbeta and 13 Jbeta primers. Profiling relied on immunoSEQ multiplex PCR, and the TCRdb table lists in-frame clones only, not all of them. Here the sample spans about 140,000 clones, roughly three quarters being singletons. Material for sequencing was PBMCs. The receptors originated from a male donor in good health and CMV-seronegative.

Of note for this clone: One junction end disagrees with the germline gene, perhaps due to a read error. The V call is TRBV7-9, the J call TRBJ1-1; possible D gene TRBD1, 5 bases. The CDR3 has 13 amino acids. CDR1 and CDR2 from the germline V gene are SEHNR and FQNEAQ (reference sequence). The CDR3 DNA sequence: TGTTCCAGCAGCTTGGGGCAGGACACTGAAGCTTTCTTT. As protein: CSSSLGQDTEAFF.

The chain is built from TRBV28 and TRBJ2-7, with a weak D call TRBD1 (6 bases). Trimming took off 2 bases at V and 1 base at J, with 12 bases between the two ends. The CDR3 sequence is 15 residues long. Germline V gene lookup returns CDR1 MDHEN and CDR2 SYDVKM. This CDR3 is CASSLPGASSYEQYF. The CDR3 DNA is TGTGCCAGCAGTTTACCAGGGGCCTCTTCCTACGAGCAGTACTTC. Combining the CDR3 with reference TRBV28 and TRBJ2-7 gives the whole variable domain DVKVTQSSRYLVKRTGEKVFLECVQDMDHENMFWYRQDPGLGLRLIYFSYDVKMKEKGDIPEGYSVSREKKERFSLILESASTNQTSMYLCASSLPGASSYEQYFGPGTRLTVT.

The rearrangement links TRBV30 to TRBJ1-4; no firm D call. The germline gives CDR1 GTSNPN, CDR2 SVGIG (reference sequence). The CDR3 consists of 14 residues. V shed 0 bases and J shed 3 bases, with 8 bases lying between them. CDR3 nucleotide sequence: TGTGCCTGGAGTGTACGATGGCCTAATGAAAAACTGTTTTTT. Its translation: CAWSVRWPNEKLFF. Full variable domain (rest looked up from reference TRBV30 and TRBJ1-4): SQTIHQWPATLVQPVGSPLSLECTVEGTSNPNLYWYRQAAGRGLQLLFYSVGIGQISSEVPQNLSASRPQDRQFILSSKKLLLSDSGFYLCAWSVRWPNEKLFFGSGTQLSVL.

Points on this clone: Germline and junction disagree at one end, which may indicate a read error. The rearrangement links TRBV7-7 to TRBJ1-5, with 7 bases lining up with TRBD1. The CDR3 length is 13 residues. Germline CDR1 is SSHAT and CDR2 is FNYEAQ (reference sequence). CDR3 sequence: CASSPDRDQPQHF. CDR3 nucleotide sequence: TGTGCTAGCAGCCCCGACAGGGATCAGCCCCAGCATTTT.

The rearrangement links TRBV4-3 to TRBJ1-2; a possible D gene is TRBD1 (6 bases). Germline V lookup: CDR1 LGHNA, CDR2 YSLEER. The CDR3 loop spans 14 amino acids. Trimming removed 3 bases from V and 4 bases from J, with 12 bases in between. The DNA for the CDR3 is TGCGCCAGCAGCCACAACAGGGAGACCTATGGCTACACCTTC. It codes for CASSHNRETYGYTF.

The J gene is TRBJ2-1, the V gene TRBV5-3; 10 bases agree with TRBD2. TRBV5-3 is designated an ORF whose function remains uncertain. Trimming removed 10 bases from V and 0 bases from J; junction bases left unmatched: 16. CDR3 length: 18 residues. In nucleotides, the CDR3 is TGTGCCCGGATTAGGTTGCTAGCGGGAGAGCTCTCCTACAATGAGCAGTTCTTC. Translated: CARIRLLAGELSYNEQFF.

The chain links TRBV28 to TRBJ1-4, with D hard to call. Trimming took off 4 bases at V and 2 bases at J, with 11 bases between the two ends. This CDR3 has 15 amino acids. Germline CDR1 is MDHEN and CDR2 is SYDVKM. The CDR3 spells CASSSAGSTNEKLFF. For the CDR3, the DNA is TGTGCCAGCAGTTCGGCCGGGTCCACTAATGAAAAACTGTTTTTT.

The chain recombines TRBV9 with TRBJ1-6, with TRBD1 as a possible D gene (6 bases). CDR1 SGDLS and CDR2 YYNGEE come from the germline V gene. This CDR3 comprises 20 residues. V lost 0 bases to trimming and J lost 4 bases, with 23 bases between them. CDR3 DNA sequence: TGTGCCAGCAGCGTAGCAGAAACATCACGGGACACCCGTTATAATTCACCCCTCCACTTT. Encoded protein: CASSVAETSRDTRYNSPLHF.

This chain uses TRBV28 with TRBJ1-1; D gene uncertain. There are 15 residues in the CDR3. Germline CDR1 reads MDHEN; CDR2 reads SYDVKM. With 6 bases removed from V and 3 bases from J, the gap between germline ends came to 17 bases. CDR3 residues: CASRVPGISDTEAFF. In DNA form, the CDR3 reads TGTGCCAGCAGAGTTCCCGGGATCAGCGACACTGAAGCTTTCTTT.

This chain uses TRBV7-2 with TRBJ1-4; a weak D match, TRBD1 (5 bases). The CDR3 runs to 13 residues. V lost 5 bases and J lost 10, with 14 bases in between. The V gene's germline CDR1 is SGHTA and CDR2 FQGNSA. The CDR3 DNA is TGTGCCAGCAGCCCCAGGCGGGGGGGAAAACTGTTTTTT. Translated: CASSPRRGGKLFF.

This chain joins TRBV28 and TRBJ1-1; 7 bases fit TRBD1. Germline loops: CDR1 MDHEN, CDR2 SYDVKM. Trimming at V came to 8 bases and at J to 4 bases, leaving 4 bases not matched to a gene. This CDR3 has 12 residues. In nucleotides, the CDR3 is TGTGCCAGCCAGGGGGGTTTCACTGAAGCTTTCTTT. This codes for CASQGGFTEAFF. The complete variable domain, with remaining parts taken from reference TRBV28 and TRBJ1-1, reads DVKVTQSSRYLVKRTGEKVFLECVQDMDHENMFWYRQDPGLGLRLIYFSYDVKMKEKGDIPEGYSVSREKKERFSLILESASTNQTSMYLCASQGGFTEAFFGQGTRLTVV.